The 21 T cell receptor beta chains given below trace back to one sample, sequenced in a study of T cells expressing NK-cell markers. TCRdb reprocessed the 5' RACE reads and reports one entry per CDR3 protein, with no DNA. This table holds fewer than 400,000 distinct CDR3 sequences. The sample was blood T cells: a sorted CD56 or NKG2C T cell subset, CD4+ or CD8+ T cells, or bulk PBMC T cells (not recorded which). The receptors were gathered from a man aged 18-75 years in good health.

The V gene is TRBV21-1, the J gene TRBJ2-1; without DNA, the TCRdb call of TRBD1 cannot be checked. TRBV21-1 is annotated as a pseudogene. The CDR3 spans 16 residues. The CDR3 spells CASSAWTGGPYNEQFF.

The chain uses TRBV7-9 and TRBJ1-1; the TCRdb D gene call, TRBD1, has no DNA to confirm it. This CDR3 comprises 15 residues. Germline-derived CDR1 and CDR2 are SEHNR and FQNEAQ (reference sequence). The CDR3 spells CASSLVQATQGEAFF. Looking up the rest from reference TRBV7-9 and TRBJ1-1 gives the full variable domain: DTGVSQNPRHKITKRGQNVTFRCDPISEHNRLYWYRQTLGQGPEFLTYFQNEAQLEKSRLLSDRFSAERPKGSFSTLEIQRTEQGDSAMYLCASSLVQATQGEAFFGQGTRLTVV.

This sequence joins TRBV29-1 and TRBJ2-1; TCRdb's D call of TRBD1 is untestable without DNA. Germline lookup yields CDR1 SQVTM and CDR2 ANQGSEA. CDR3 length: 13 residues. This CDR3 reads CSVAKAGVTEQFF.

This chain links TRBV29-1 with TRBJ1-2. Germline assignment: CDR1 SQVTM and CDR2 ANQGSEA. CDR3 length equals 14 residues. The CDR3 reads CSVVGRGLNYGYTF.

Here the CDR3 reads CASSQPGESNQPQHF. The V gene is TRBV28, the J gene TRBJ1-5; with no DNA, the TCRdb D assignment of TRBD1 cannot be verified. Looked up from germline, CDR1 is MDHEN and CDR2 is SYDVKM. The CDR3 consists of 15 residues.

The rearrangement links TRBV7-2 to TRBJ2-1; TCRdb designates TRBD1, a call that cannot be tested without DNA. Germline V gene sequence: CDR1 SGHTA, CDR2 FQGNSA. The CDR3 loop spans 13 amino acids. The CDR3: CASSPSRGNEQFF. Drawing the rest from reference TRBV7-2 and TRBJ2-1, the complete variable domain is GAGVSQSPSNKVTEKGKDVELRCDPISGHTALYWYRQSLGQGLEFLIYFQGNSAPDKSGLPSDRFSAERTGGSVSTLTIQRTQQEDSAVYLCASSPSRGNEQFFGPGTRLTVL.

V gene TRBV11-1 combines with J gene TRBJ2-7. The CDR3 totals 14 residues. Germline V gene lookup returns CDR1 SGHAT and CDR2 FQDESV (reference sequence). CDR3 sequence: CASSVAGGSYEQYF.

The CDR3 loop reads CASSSTSGGRTDTQYF. This chain links TRBV5-1 with TRBJ2-3; TCRdb's D gene call, TRBD2, goes unchecked for lack of DNA. This CDR3 has 16 amino acids. Germline V CDR1 and CDR2: SGHRS, YFSETQ.

CDR3 amino acids: CSARTSGDNEQFF. The V gene is TRBV29-1, the J gene TRBJ2-1; TCRdb's D gene call, TRBD2, goes unchecked for lack of DNA. In germline, CDR1 is SQVTM, CDR2 ANQGSEA. The length of the CDR3 is 13 residues.

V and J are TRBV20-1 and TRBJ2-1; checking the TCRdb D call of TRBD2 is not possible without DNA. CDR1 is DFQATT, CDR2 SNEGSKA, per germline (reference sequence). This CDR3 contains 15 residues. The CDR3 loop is CSARDGGFAGGEQFF.

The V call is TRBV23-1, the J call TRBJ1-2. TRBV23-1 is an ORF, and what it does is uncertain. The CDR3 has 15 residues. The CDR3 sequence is CASSRQVLPNYGYTF.

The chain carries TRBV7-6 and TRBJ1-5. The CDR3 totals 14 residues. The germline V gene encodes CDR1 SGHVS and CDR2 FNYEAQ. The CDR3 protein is CASSTDNSNQPQHF.

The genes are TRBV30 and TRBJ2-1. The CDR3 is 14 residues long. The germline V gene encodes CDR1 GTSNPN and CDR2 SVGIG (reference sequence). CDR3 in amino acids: CAWSVGGSYNEQFF.

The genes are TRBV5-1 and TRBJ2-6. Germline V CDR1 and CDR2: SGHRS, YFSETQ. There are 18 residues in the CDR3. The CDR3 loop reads CASSMTGSVVEGANVLTF.

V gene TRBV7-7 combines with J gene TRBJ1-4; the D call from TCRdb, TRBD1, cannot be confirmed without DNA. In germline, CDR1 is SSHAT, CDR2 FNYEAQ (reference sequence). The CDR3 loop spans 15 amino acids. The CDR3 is CASSFQDRVNEKLFF.

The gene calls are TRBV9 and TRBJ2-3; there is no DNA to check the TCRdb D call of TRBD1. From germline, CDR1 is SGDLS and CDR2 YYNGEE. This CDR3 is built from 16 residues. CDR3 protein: CASSVNRGRGTDTQYF.

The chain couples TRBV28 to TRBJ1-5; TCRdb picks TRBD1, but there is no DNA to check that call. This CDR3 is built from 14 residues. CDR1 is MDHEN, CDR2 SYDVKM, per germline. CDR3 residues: CATQTHRANQPQHF.

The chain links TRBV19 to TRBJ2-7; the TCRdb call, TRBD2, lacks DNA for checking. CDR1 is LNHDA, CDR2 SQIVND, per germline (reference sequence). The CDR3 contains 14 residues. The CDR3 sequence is CASSEDPLLVEQYF. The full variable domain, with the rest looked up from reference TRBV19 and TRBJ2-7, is DGGITQSPKYLFRKEGQNVTLSCEQNLNHDAMYWYRQDPGQGLRLIYYSQIVNDFQKGDIAEGYSVSREKKESFPLTVTSAQKNPTAFYLCASSEDPLLVEQYFGPGTRLTVT.

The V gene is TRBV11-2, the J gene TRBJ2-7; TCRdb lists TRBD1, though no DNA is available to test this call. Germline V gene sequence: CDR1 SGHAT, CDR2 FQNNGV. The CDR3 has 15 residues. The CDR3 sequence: CASSLDKAGPYEQYF.

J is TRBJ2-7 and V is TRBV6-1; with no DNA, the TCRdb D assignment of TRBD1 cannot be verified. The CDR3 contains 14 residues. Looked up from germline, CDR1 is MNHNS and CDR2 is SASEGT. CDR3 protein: CASSSRDNTYEQYF.

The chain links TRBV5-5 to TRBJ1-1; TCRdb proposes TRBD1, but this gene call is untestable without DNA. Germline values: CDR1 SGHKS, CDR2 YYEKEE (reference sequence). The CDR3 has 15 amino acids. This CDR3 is CASSLLVFQGQRAFF.